The following is a TCR beta chain sequence with its context. The data stem from a study of blood T cell repertoires in COVID-19. Study at large: From T cells, B-cell-depleted T cells, or PBMCs came the material, which was cDNA or gDNA.

In the authors' workflow: Nucleated cell number was recorded as an estimate derived from reference gene primer amplification. Assay used: immunoSEQ multiplex PCR; TCRdb lists only in-frame clones, some missing. V and J calls and clone size are those listed in that table; D and trimming were worked out from the DNA. Among fewer than 250,000 clones, about nine tenths were seen once, and the ten largest hold 2.5% to 3%. Germline CDR1 is LGHDT and CDR2 is YNNKEL (reference sequence). The length of the CDR3 is 15 residues. V was cut by 2 bases and J by 5 bases, with 16 bases left in between. This chain links TRBV3-1 (or the pseudogene TRBV3-2) with TRBJ2-7; D might be TRBD2 (6 bases). Sequencing input: peripheral blood. The sequence came from a woman aged 55-70 years with acute or convalescent COVID-19. This CDR3 is CASSQRTGASDEQYF. The CDR3 bases are TGTGCCAGCAGCCAACGGACGGGAGCAAGCGACGAGCAGTACTTC.